The 18 T cell receptor beta chains reported below all come from one sample, sequenced in a study of blood T cell repertoires in COVID-19. Clones were sequenced by immunoSEQ multiplex PCR, and TCRdb holds only the in-frame ones, with some missing. The sample includes approximately 310,000 clones, 85% of them seen just once. Sequencing was done on a sample of PBMCs or T cells enriched from blood (not recorded which). The source of these receptors is a woman under 40 who had been exposed to COVID-19.

This rearrangement joins TRBV28 to TRBJ2-4; D perhaps matches TRBD1 (5 bases). The V gene lost 3 bases and the J gene lost 8 bases, with 17 bases spanning the gap. This CDR3 contains 15 residues. Germline V gives CDR1 MDHEN, CDR2 SYDVKM. The CDR3 here is CASSFRVGRTDIQYF. CDR3 in DNA: TGTGCCAGCAGTTTTCGTGTGGGGCGGACGGACATTCAGTACTTC.

The chain joins TRBV7-9 to TRBJ1-3; TRBD1 is a possible D gene (5 bases). The CDR3 totals 15 residues. Trimming pared 5 bases from V and 0 bases from J, leaving 11 bases between. Germline V gene lookup returns CDR1 SEHNR and CDR2 FQNEAQ (reference sequence). CDR3 sequence reads: CASSNRQFSGNTIYF. The CDR3 DNA reads TGTGCCAGCAGCAACCGACAGTTCTCTGGAAACACCATATATTTT.

The chain has TRBV29-1 and TRBJ2-5, with 7 bases that match TRBD1. V was pared by 4 bases and J by 5 bases, with 4 bases of the junction left unmatched. This CDR3 region has 12 residues. Germline V gene sequence: CDR1 SQVTM, CDR2 ANQGSEA. CDR3 residues: CSVAGTAETQYF. CDR3 sequence (DNA): TGCAGCGTTGCCGGGACAGCGGAGACCCAGTACTTC.

The chain uses TRBV7-2 and TRBJ2-3, with 7 bases lining up with TRBD1. With V trimmed by 2 bases and J by 2 bases, 4 bases remained unmatched. The germline gives CDR1 SGHTA, CDR2 FQGNSA. The CDR3 extends over 15 amino acids. CDR3 region: CASSLRQGVTDTQYF. CDR3 sequence (DNA): TGTGCCAGCAGCTTACGACAGGGTGTCACAGATACGCAGTATTTT.

This clone was observed a handful of times. The V and J genes are TRBV6-5 and TRBJ1-2, with no clear D. The V end was cut by 2 bases, the J end by 2 bases, with 9 bases between. Germline V gene sequence: CDR1 MNHEY, CDR2 SVGAGI. The CDR3 has 14 amino acids. DNA of the CDR3: TGTGCCAGCAGTTACGCGGATCCGAACTATGGCTACACCTTC. Translated, it gives CASSYADPNYGYTF.

This clone was observed a few times. This chain links TRBV29-1 with TRBJ1-2; 8 bases are a match to TRBD1. V lost 4 bases and J lost 8; bases outside the gene matches: 6. The CDR3 has 12 residues. Germline V gene lookup returns CDR1 SQVTM and CDR2 ANQGSEA. The CDR3 protein is CSVGQGAWGYTF. CDR3 nucleotide sequence: TGCAGCGTTGGGCAGGGGGCATGGGGCTACACCTTC.

The chain recombines TRBV2 with TRBJ2-1; 8 bases match TRBD2. This CDR3 comprises 15 residues. Trimming at V came to 9 bases and at J to 6 bases, leaving 13 bases not matched to a gene. From germline, CDR1 is SNHLY and CDR2 FYNNEI. CDR3 loop: CARAKTAGGSNEQFF. DNA for the CDR3: TGTGCCAGAGCTAAGACCGCGGGAGGATCCAATGAGCAGTTCTTC.

The V gene is TRBV7-9, the J gene TRBJ1-1; D is undetermined. CDR1 is SEHNR, CDR2 FQNEAQ, per germline (reference sequence). CDR3 length equals 14 residues. V was clipped by 1 base and J by 5 bases, with 11 bases between them. The CDR3: CASSLEIRGTEAFF. CDR3 DNA sequence: TGTGCCAGCAGCTTAGAAATACGGGGAACTGAAGCTTTCTTT.

V is TRBV27 and J is TRBJ1-2; TRBD1 matches 7 bases. Unmatched junction bases numbered 14, after V lost 3 bases and J lost 4 bases. CDR1 is MNHEY, CDR2 SMNVEV, per germline (reference sequence). The CDR3 covers 17 residues. The DNA for the CDR3 is TGTGCCAGCAGTTTGGATGCTCGGGACAGTCCGATCTATGGCTACACCTTC. Its protein is CASSLDARDSPIYGYTF.

This clone occurred once. This sequence joins TRBV30 and TRBJ1-4; D gene ambiguous. V gave up 3 bases and J gave up 8 bases, with 10 bases separating them. Germline V CDR1 and CDR2: GTSNPN, SVGIG (reference sequence). This CDR3 is built from 12 residues. The CDR3, as DNA: TGTGCCTGGAGGATCCGAGGCGAAAAACTGTTTTTT. Translating gives CAWRIRGEKLFF.

The V gene is TRBV27, the J gene TRBJ2-1; perhaps TRBD1 as D (7 bases). This CDR3 has 18 residues. The ends were cut back, 0 bases at V and 5 bases at J, with 20 bases in the middle. Looked up from germline, CDR1 is MNHEY and CDR2 is SMNVEV (reference sequence). The CDR3 protein is CASSLSSARGVPDNEQFF. The CDR3 coding sequence is TGTGCCAGCAGTTTATCCTCCGCCAGGGGGGTACCGGACAATGAGCAGTTCTTC.

The chain joins TRBV3-1 (or the pseudogene TRBV3-2) to TRBJ1-6, with D perhaps TRBD1 (6 bases). CDR3 length equals 15 residues. CDR1 is LGHDT and CDR2 is YNNKEL in the germline V gene (reference sequence). Trimming stripped 5 bases from V and 6 bases from J, with 14 bases between. CDR3 sequence reads: CASSNHRDGNSPLHF. DNA for the CDR3: TGTGCCAGCAGCAACCACAGGGATGGTAATTCACCCCTCCACTTT.

This chain connects TRBV19 to TRBJ2-1; D not certain. This CDR3 region has 11 residues. V gave up 3 bases and J gave up 7 bases, with 4 bases separating them. From germline, CDR1 is LNHDA and CDR2 SQIVND (reference sequence). The CDR3 region has the DNA TGTGCCAGTAGTATTAGTAATGAGCAGTTCTTC. Translation: CASSISNEQFF.

The rearrangement links TRBV14 to TRBJ1-2; 9 bases are shared with TRBD1. The trim removed 3 bases at V and 3 bases at J, leaving 2 bases unmatched. Germline assignment: CDR1 SGHDN and CDR2 FVKESK. The CDR3 spans 14 residues. CDR3 sequence: CASSHGQGYYGYTF. The CDR3 bases are TGTGCCAGCAGCCATGGACAGGGGTACTATGGCTACACCTTC. Using reference TRBV14 and TRBJ1-2 for the parts outside the CDR3, the full variable domain is EAGVTQFPSHSVIEKGQTVTLRCDPISGHDNLYWYRRVMGKEIKFLLHFVKESKQDESGMPNNRFLAERTGGTYSTLKVQPAELEDSGVYFCASSHGQGYYGYTFGSGTRLTVV.

DNA for the CDR3: TGTGCCAGCAGCTTAGTGGGCGGGAAAGAAGGAGGTCGAGGAGAGACCCAGTACTTC. Amino acids: CASSLVGGKEGGRGETQYF. The V and J genes are TRBV13 and TRBJ2-5, with D perhaps matching TRBD2 (6 bases). V was cut by 1 base and J by 4 bases, with 25 bases left in between. The CDR3 runs to 19 residues. Germline V gene lookup returns CDR1 PRHDT and CDR2 FYEKMQ (reference sequence).

The chain recombines TRBV28 with TRBJ1-1; 7 bases map to TRBD1. The CDR3 length is 13 residues. CDR1 is MDHEN and CDR2 is SYDVKM in the germline V gene. J lost 3 bases, V lost 6 bases, and 4 bases had no gene match. As DNA, the CDR3 is TGTGCCAGCAGACGACAGGGTTACACTGAAGCTTTCTTT. Translation gives CASRRQGYTEAFF. Supplemented by reference TRBV28 and TRBJ1-1, the full variable domain reads DVKVTQSSRYLVKRTGEKVFLECVQDMDHENMFWYRQDPGLGLRLIYFSYDVKMKEKGDIPEGYSVSREKKERFSLILESASTNQTSMYLCASRRQGYTEAFFGQGTRLTVV.

The V call is TRBV5-4, the J call TRBJ1-2, with D perhaps TRBD1 (6 bases). CDR1 and CDR2 from the germline V gene are SGHNT and YYREEE (reference sequence). Trimming removed 0 bases at V and 10 bases at J, with 19 bases between. The CDR3 extends over 15 amino acids. The CDR3 bases are TGTGCCAGCAGCTTGGAGGGCAGGGGAGTACTGGTCTACACCTTC. Its protein is CASSLEGRGVLVYTF.

This clone was recorded a few times. This sequence joins TRBV9 and TRBJ2-2; weak D call: TRBD2 (5 bases). CDR1 is SGDLS and CDR2 is YYNGEE in the germline V gene. V lost 2 bases, J lost 2 bases, and 22 bases lay in between. The CDR3 consists of 19 residues. The CDR3 DNA follows: TGTGCCAGCAGCGTTAGACCTAGCCGCGCCCTCGATAACACCGGGGAGCTGTTTTTT. The encoded protein is CASSVRPSRALDNTGELFF.